This TCR beta chain came from a study of T-cell memory formation after mild COVID-19. Study overall: In these data, TCR clusters were largely donor specific.

CDR1 SGHVS and CDR2 FQNEAQ come from the germline V gene. The CDR3 is 12 amino acids. V dropped 5 bases and J dropped 7 bases, with 9 bases sitting between them. From 5'RACE with constant-segment primers came TCR alpha and TCR beta cDNA libraries that carried sample barcodes and UMIs. Each CDR3 protein gets one entry after TCRdb re-called the 5' RACE reads with MiXCR. The sample holds about 250,000 distinct CDR3 sequences, more than 15% seen once. Note on this clonotype: Its antigen is still unknown.

Study conclusions and caveats: Largely, contracting CD4+ clones fell within CM and EM, and contracting CD8+ clones within EMRA.

J is TRBJ2-1 and V is TRBV7-8; D ambiguous. The sequencing input was PBMCs or a T cell subset sorted from them (not recorded which). The clonotype comes from a man between 18 and 29 years old who had mild COVID-19 (a few samples of this study predate the infection). Cell type and time point are not known. The CDR3 DNA is TGTGCCAGCAGCGCCCGGTGGAATGAGCAGTTCTTC. It encodes CASSARWNEQFF.